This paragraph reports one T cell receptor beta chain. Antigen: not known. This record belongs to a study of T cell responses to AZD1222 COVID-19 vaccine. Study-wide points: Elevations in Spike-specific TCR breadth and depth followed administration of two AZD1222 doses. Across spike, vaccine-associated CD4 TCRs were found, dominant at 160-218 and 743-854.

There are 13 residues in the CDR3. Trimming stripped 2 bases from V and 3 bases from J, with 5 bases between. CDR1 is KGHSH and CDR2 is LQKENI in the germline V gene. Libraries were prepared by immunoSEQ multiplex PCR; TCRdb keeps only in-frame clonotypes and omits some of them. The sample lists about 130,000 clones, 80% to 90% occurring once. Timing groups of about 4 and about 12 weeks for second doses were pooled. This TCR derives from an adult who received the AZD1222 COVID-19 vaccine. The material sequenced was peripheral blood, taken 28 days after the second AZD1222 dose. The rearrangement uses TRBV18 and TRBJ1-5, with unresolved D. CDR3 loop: CASSPGVNQPQHF. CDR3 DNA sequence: TGTGCCAGCTCACCAGGAGTCAATCAGCCCCAGCATTTT. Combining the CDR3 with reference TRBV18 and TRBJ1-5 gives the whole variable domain NAGVMQNPRHLVRRRGQEARLRCSPMKGHSHVYWYRQLPEEGLKFMVYLQKENIIDESGMPKERFSAEFPKEGPSILRIQQVVRGDSAAYFCASSPGVNQPQHFGDGTRLSIL.